These 14 T cell receptor beta chains share one sample of origin, sequenced in a study of siplizumab effects on memory and regulatory T cells. Repertoires were generated with immunoSEQ multiplex PCR, while TCRdb's copy carries only in-frame clones and drops some. Of 65,000 to 70,000 clones listed, 80% to 90% are singletons. Sequenced sample: Tregs sorted from blood. These receptors all stem from a human donor in good health.

The gene calls are TRBV19 and TRBJ1-3; the D is unclear. This CDR3 spans 17 amino acids. Between the trimmed V and J ends, which lost 3 bases and 0 bases, there was a span of 15 bases. Germline V gene sequence: CDR1 LNHDA, CDR2 SQIVND (reference sequence). The CDR3 bases are TGTGCCAGTAGTATCCGGCAGGTGCCCACCTCTGGAAACACCATATATTTT. Protein product: CASSIRQVPTSGNTIYF.

V is TRBV19 and J is TRBJ1-2; perhaps TRBD1 as D (5 bases). This CDR3 contains 15 residues. Germline V lookup: CDR1 LNHDA, CDR2 SQIVND (reference sequence). The V and J ends lost 0 bases and 4 bases respectively, with 12 bases between them. In DNA, the CDR3 is TGTGCCAGTAGTATAGATGGCAGGAGGGGCTATGGCTACACCTTC. Residues: CASSIDGRRGYGYTF.

This clone was seen just once. The rearrangement uses TRBV11-3 and TRBJ2-4; weak D call: TRBD1 (5 bases). Between the trimmed V and J ends, which lost 6 bases and 5 bases, there was a span of 14 bases. CDR1 is SGHNT and CDR2 is YENEEA in the germline V gene. The CDR3 is 14 residues long. As DNA, the CDR3 is TGTGCCAGCAGTCATAGAGGACAAGAAAACATTCAGTACTTC. Protein sequence: CASSHRGQENIQYF. Full variable domain (rest looked up from reference TRBV11-3 and TRBJ2-4): EAGVVQSPRYKIIEKKQPVAFWCNPISGHNTLYWYLQNLGQGPELLIRYENEEAVDDSQLPKDRFSAERLKGVDSTLKIQPAELGDSAVYLCASSHRGQENIQYFGAGTRLSVL.

In its sample, this clone was seen once. The rearrangement joins TRBV5-1 to TRBJ2-2, with D perhaps TRBD1 (7 bases). Germline V gene data show CDR1 as SGHRS and CDR2 as YFSETQ. CDR3 size: 15 residues. V lost 2 bases to trimming and J lost 7 bases, with 15 bases between them. CDR3 sequence (DNA): TGCGCCAGCAGCTTCAATCCCCAGGGGGGCGGGGAGCTGTTTTTT. Residues: CASSFNPQGGGELFF.

The gene calls are TRBV5-6 and TRBJ2-3; 8 positions match TRBD2. The V gene end was trimmed by 2 bases and the J gene end by 11 bases; junction bases not matched to a gene: 13. CDR3 length: 15 amino acids. Germline CDR1 SGHDT, CDR2 YYEEEE. CDR3 protein: CASSLMGLGGMGQYF. For the CDR3, the DNA is TGTGCCAGCAGCTTAATGGGACTAGGAGGGATGGGGCAGTATTTT.

This clone was found once. The chain couples TRBV5-1 to TRBJ2-2, with 10 bases that match TRBD2. J lost 4 bases, V lost 0 bases, and 3 bases had no gene match. The CDR3 sequence is 16 residues long. Per germline, CDR1 SGHRS and CDR2 YFSETQ. The DNA for the CDR3 is TGCGCCAGCAGCTTGGTTAGCGGGAGGACCACCGGGGAGCTGTTTTTT. Protein sequence: CASSLVSGRTTGELFF.

The V gene is TRBV9, the J gene TRBJ2-2; TRBD2 might be the D (5 bases). Deletions cut 2 bases from V and 6 bases from J, with 11 bases between. Per germline, CDR1 SGDLS and CDR2 YYNGEE. The CDR3 covers 14 residues. CDR3 sequence: CASSVEWGAGELFF. The CDR3, as DNA: TGTGCCAGCAGCGTTGAGTGGGGAGCCGGGGAGCTGTTTTTT.

The V and J genes are TRBV4-1 and TRBJ1-4; TRBD1 is a possible D gene (5 bases). Trimming removed 0 bases from V and 6 bases from J, with 11 bases in between. The CDR3 is made up of 15 amino acids. Per the germline V gene, CDR1 is MGHRA and CDR2 is YSYEKL. The CDR3 loop is CASSQDGGNYEKLFF. CDR3 nucleotides: TGCGCCAGCAGCCAAGATGGGGGGAATTATGAAAAACTGTTTTTT.

The chain has TRBV10-3 and TRBJ2-1; D uncertain. CDR1 ENHRY and CDR2 SYGVKD come from the germline V gene. The CDR3 length is 13 residues. Trimming removed 4 bases at V and 9 bases at J, with 13 bases between. This CDR3 reads CAISVDRVGEQFF. The CDR3 DNA reads as TGTGCCATCAGTGTTGACCGGGTGGGTGAGCAGTTCTTC.

The chain combines TRBV7-8 with TRBJ1-4; D is unclear. V was trimmed by 5 bases and J by 0 bases, leaving 13 bases between them. CDR1 and CDR2 from the germline V gene are SGHVS and FQNEAQ. The CDR3 has 16 residues. CDR3 residues: CASSGSRVPTNEKLFF. CDR3 DNA sequence: TGTGCCAGCAGCGGTTCGAGGGTTCCAACTAATGAAAAACTGTTTTTT.

The chain couples TRBV4-1 to TRBJ1-2; the D is unclear. Trimming pared 0 bases from V and 5 bases from J, leaving 10 bases between. The length of the CDR3 is 14 residues. The germline V gene encodes CDR1 MGHRA and CDR2 YSYEKL. The CDR3 here is CASSQDRATYGYTF. The CDR3 nucleotides read TGCGCCAGCAGCCAAGACCGGGCTACTTATGGCTACACCTTC.

V gene TRBV4-2 combines with J gene TRBJ2-5; D gene unclear. Trimming left V 8 bases short and J 1 base short, with 14 bases between. CDR1 is LGHNA and CDR2 is YNFKEQ in the germline V gene. This CDR3 contains 14 residues. CDR3 sequence reads: CASSGVSRQETQYF. The CDR3 nucleotides are TGTGCCAGCTCTGGAGTCTCTCGCCAAGAGACCCAGTACTTC.

The CDR3 spells CASSYRGRGADTQYF. The CDR3 bases are TGTGCCAGCAGTTACAGGGGGAGAGGGGCAGATACGCAGTATTTT. The J gene is TRBJ2-3, the V gene TRBV6-6, with D possibly being TRBD1 (6 bases). Germline values: CDR1 MNHNY, CDR2 SVGAGI (reference sequence). The CDR3 sequence is 15 residues long. Trimming shortened V by 2 bases and J by 4 bases, and 13 bases separated the two germline ends.

This clone was seen once. The rearrangement links TRBV10-1 to TRBJ1-2; D is unresolved. Per germline, CDR1 WNHNN and CDR2 SYGVQD (reference sequence). V was shortened by 4 bases and J by 8 bases, with 20 bases between the two germline ends. CDR3 length: 15 residues. CDR3 loop: CASSALPRPEEGYTF. CDR3 sequence (DNA): TGCGCCAGCAGTGCTCTTCCCAGGCCCGAGGAGGGCTACACCTTC.